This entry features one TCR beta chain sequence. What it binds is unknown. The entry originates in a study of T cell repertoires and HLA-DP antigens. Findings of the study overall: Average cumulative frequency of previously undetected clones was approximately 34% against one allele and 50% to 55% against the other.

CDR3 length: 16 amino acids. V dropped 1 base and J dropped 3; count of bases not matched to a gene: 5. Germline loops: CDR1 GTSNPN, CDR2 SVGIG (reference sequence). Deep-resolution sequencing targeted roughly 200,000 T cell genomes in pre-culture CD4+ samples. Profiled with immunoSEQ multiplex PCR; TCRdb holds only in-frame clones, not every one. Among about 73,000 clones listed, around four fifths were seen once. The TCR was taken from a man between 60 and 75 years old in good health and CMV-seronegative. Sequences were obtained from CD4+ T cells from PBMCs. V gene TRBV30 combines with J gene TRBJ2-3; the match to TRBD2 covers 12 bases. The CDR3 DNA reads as TGTGCCTGGAGTGGGGGGACTAGCGGGCGTACAGATACGCAGTATTTT. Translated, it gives CAWSGGTSGRTDTQYF.